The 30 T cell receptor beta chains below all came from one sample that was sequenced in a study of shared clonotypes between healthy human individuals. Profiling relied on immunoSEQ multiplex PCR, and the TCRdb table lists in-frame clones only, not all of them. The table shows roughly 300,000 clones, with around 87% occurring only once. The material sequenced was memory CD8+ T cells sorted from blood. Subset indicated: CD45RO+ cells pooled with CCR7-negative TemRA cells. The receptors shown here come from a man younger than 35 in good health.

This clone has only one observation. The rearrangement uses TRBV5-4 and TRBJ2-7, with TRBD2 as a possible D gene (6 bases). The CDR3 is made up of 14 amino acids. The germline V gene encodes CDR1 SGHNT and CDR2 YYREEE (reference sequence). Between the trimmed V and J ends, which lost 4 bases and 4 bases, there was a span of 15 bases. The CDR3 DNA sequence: TGTGCCAGCAGCCCGGGGGAGGTTCTTTACGAGCAGTACTTC. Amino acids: CASSPGEVLYEQYF.

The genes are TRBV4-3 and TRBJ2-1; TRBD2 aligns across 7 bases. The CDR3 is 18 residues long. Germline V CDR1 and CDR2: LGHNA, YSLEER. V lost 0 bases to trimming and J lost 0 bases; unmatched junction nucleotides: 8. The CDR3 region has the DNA TGCGCCAGCAGCCAAGATTTGTCACTAGCGCTCTCCTACAATGAGCAGTTCTTC. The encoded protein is CASSQDLSLALSYNEQFF.

The CDR3 DNA is TGTGCCAGCTCACCAATGACAAACCGGCGGGCCAACGTCCTGACTTTC. Its translation: CASSPMTNRRANVLTF. This rearrangement joins TRBV18 to TRBJ2-6, with D unclear. The V gene's germline CDR1 is KGHSH and CDR2 LQKENI. V lost 2 bases, J lost 5 bases, and 13 bases lay in between. The CDR3 consists of 16 residues.

In nucleotides, the CDR3 is TGCGCCAGTAAAGAACAGAGCTGGACTAGCGGGAGGGGGACGCAGTATTTT. It specifies CASKEQSWTSGRGTQYF. The chain employs TRBV10-2 and TRBJ2-3; 15 bases align to TRBD2. The V gene's germline CDR1 is WSHSY and CDR2 SAAADI. V lost 9 bases and J lost 9; bases outside the gene matches: 16. This CDR3 is built from 17 residues.

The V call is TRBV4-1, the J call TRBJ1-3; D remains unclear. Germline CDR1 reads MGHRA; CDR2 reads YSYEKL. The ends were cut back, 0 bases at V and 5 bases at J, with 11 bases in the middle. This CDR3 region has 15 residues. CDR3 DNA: TGCGCCAGCAGCCAAGATCCTGGGCTAAGAAACACCATATATTTT. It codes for CASSQDPGLRNTIYF.

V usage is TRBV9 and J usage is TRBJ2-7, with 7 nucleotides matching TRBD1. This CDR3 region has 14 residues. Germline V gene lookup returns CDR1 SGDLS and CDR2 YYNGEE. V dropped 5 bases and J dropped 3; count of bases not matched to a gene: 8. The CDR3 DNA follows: TGTGCCAGCAGTCCCTGGGACAGTTGCTACGAGCAGTACTTC. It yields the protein CASSPWDSCYEQYF.

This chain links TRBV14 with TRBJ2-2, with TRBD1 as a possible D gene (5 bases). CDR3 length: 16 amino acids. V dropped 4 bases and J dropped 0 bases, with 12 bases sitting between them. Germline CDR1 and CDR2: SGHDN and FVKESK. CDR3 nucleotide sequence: TGTGCCAGCAGCCGGATCGGCAGGGCGAACACCGGGGAGCTGTTTTTT. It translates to CASSRIGRANTGELFF.

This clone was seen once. The CDR3 is CASSPGLSYEQYF. The CDR3 DNA sequence: TGTGCCAGCAGCCCCGGCCTCTCCTACGAGCAGTACTTC. V usage is TRBV11-2 and J usage is TRBJ2-7; no clear D gene. Germline loops: CDR1 SGHAT, CDR2 FQNNGV. The V gene lost 5 bases and the J gene lost 0 bases, with 8 bases spanning the gap. This CDR3 region has 13 residues.

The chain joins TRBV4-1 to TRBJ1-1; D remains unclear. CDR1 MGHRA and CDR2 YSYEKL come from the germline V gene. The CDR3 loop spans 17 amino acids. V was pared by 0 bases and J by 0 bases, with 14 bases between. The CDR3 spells CASSQDGLGSMNTEAFF. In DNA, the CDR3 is TGCGCCAGCAGCCAAGATGGCTTAGGGTCCATGAACACTGAAGCTTTCTTT.

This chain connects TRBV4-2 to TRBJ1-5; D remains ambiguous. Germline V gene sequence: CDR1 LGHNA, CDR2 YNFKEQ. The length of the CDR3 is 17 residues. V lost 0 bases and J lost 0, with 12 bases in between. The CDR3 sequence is CASSQDGLTYSNQPQHF. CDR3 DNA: TGTGCCAGCAGCCAAGACGGGCTCACTTATAGCAATCAGCCCCAGCATTTT.

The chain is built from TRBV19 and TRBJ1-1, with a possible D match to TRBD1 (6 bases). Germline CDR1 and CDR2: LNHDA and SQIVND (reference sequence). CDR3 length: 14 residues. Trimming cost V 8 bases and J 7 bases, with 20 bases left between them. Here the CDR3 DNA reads TGTGCCAGTCACGATCTCAGGGGCTCCCTTGAAGCTTTCTTT. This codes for CASHDLRGSLEAFF.

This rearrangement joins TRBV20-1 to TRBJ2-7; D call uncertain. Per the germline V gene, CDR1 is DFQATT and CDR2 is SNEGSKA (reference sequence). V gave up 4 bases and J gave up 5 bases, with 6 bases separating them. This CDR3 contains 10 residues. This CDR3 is CSATEHEQYF. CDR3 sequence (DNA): TGCAGTGCTACGGAACACGAGCAGTACTTC.

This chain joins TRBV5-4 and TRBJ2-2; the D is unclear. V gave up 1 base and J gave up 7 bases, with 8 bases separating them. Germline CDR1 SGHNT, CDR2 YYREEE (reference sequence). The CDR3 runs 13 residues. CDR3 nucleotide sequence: TGTGCCAGCAGCTTGTACGTTGGCGGGGAGCTGTTTTTT. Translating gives CASSLYVGGELFF.

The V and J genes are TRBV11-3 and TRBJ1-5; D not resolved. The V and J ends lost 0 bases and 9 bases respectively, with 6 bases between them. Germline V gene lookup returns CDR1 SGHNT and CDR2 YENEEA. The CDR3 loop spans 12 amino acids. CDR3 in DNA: TGTGCCAGCAGCTTAGAGCTGGGGCCCCAGCATTTT. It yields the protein CASSLELGPQHF.

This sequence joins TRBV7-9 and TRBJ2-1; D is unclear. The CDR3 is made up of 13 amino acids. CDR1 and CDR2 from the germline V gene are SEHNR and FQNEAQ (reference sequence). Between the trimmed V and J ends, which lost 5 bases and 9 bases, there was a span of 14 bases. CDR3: CASSAGSRGEQFF. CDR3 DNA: TGTGCCAGCAGCGCCGGGTCCCGCGGTGAGCAGTTCTTC.

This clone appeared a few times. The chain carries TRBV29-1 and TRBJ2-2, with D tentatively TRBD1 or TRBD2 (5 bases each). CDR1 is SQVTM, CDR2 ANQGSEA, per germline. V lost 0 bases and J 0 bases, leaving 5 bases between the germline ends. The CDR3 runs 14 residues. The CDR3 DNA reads TGCAGCGTTGAAGAGGGGGCGAACACCGGGGAGCTGTTTTTT. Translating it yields CSVEEGANTGELFF.

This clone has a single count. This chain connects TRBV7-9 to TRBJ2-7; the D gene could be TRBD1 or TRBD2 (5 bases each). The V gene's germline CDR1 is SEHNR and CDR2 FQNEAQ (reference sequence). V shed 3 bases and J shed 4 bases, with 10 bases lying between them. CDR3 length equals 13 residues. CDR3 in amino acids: CASSFIGEYEQYF. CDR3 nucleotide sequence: TGTGCCAGCAGCTTCATAGGGGAGTACGAGCAGTACTTC.

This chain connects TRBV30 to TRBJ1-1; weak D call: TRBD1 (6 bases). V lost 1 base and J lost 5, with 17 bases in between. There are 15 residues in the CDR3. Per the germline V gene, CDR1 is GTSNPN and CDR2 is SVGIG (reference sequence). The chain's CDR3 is CAWSDNRARLTEAFF. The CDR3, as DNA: TGTGCCTGGAGTGATAACAGGGCTAGGTTGACTGAAGCTTTCTTT.

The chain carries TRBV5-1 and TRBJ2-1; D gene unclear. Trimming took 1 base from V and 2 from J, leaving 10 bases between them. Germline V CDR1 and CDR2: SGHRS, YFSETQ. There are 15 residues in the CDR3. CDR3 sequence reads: CASSLLAPTYNEQFF. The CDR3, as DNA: TGCGCCAGCAGCTTGCTCGCACCGACCTACAATGAGCAGTTCTTC.

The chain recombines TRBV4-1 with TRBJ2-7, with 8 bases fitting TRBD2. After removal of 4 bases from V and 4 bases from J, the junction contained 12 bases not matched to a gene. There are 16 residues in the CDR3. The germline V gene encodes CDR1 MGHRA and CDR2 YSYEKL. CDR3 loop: CASSLRAGAAEYEQYF. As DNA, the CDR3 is TGCGCCAGCAGCCTAAGAGCGGGGGCGGCGGAATACGAGCAGTACTTC.

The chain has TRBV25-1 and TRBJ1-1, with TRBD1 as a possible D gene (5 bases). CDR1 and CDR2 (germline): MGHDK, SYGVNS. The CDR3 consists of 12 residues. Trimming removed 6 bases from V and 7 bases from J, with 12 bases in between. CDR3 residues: CASRGGVFEAFF. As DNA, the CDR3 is TGTGCCAGCAGGGGGGGGGTTTTTGAAGCTTTCTTT.

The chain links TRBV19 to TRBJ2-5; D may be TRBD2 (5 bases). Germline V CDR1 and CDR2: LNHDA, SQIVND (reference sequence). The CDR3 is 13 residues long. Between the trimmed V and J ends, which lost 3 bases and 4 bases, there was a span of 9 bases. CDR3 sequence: CASSIEGGETQYF. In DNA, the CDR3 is TGTGCCAGTAGTATTGAGGGCGGAGAGACCCAGTACTTC.

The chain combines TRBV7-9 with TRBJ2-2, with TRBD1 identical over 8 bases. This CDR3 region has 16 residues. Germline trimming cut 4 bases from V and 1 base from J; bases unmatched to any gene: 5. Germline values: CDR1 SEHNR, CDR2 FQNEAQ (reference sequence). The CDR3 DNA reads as TGTGCCAGCAGCTCCTTTACAGGGGGGAACACCGGGGAGCTGTTTTTT. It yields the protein CASSSFTGGNTGELFF.

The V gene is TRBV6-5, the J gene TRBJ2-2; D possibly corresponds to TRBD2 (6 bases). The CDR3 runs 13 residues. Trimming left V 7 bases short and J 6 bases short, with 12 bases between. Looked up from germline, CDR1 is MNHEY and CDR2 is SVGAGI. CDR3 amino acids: CASTQGEAGELFF. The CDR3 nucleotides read TGTGCCAGCACCCAAGGGGAGGCCGGGGAGCTGTTTTTT.

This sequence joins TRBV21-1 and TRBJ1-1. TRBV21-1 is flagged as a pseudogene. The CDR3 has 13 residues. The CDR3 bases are TGTGCCACCTTCGGACCGCTGAACACTGAAGCTTTCTTT. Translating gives CATFGPLNTEAFF.

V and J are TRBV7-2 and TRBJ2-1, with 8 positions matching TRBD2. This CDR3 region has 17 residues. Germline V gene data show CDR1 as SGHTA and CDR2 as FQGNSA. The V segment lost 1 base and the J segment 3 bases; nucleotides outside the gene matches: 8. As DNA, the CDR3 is TGTGCCAGCAGCTTAGAGGCAGCGGGGGTAGGCTACAATGAGCAGTTCTTC. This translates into CASSLEAAGVGYNEQFF.

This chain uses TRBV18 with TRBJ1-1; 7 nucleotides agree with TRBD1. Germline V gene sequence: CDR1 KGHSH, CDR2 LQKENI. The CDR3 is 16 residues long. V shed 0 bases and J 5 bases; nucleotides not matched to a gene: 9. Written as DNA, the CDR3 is TGTGCCAGCTCACCACCCCTGGAAGGGGGCCGGACTGAAGCTTTCTTT. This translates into CASSPPLEGGRTEAFF. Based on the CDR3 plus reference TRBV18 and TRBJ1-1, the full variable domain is NAGVMQNPRHLVRRRGQEARLRCSPMKGHSHVYWYRQLPEEGLKFMVYLQKENIIDESGMPKERFSAEFPKEGPSILRIQQVVRGDSAAYFCASSPPLEGGRTEAFFGQGTRLTVV.

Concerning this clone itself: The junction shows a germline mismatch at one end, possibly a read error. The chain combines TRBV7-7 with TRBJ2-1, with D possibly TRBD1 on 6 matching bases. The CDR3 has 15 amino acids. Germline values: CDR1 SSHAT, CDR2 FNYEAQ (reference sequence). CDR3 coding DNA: TGTGCTAGCAGCTTAGGGTTAACCCAGGGGAATGAGCAGTTCTTC. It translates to CASSLGLTQGNEQFF. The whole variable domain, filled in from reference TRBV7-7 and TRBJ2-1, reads GAGVSQSPRYKVTKRGQDVTLRCDPISSHATLYWYQQALGQGPEFLTYFNYEAQPDKSGLPSDRFSAERPEGSISTLTIQRTEQRDSAMYRCASSLGLTQGNEQFFGPGTRLTVL.

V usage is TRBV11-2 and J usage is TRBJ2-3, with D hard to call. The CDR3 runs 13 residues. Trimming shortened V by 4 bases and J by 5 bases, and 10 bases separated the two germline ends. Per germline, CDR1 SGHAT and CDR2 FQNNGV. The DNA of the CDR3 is TGTGCCAGCAGCTGGTGGTTGCTAGATACGCAGTATTTT. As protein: CASSWWLLDTQYF.

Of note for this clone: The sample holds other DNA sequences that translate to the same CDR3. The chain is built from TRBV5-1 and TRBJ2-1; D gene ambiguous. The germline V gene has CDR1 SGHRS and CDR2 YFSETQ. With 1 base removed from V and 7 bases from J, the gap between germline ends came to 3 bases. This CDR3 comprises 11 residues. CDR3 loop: CASSLFNEQFF. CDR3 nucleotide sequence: TGCGCCAGCAGCTTGTTTAATGAGCAGTTCTTC. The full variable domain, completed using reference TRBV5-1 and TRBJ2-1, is KAGVTQTPRYLIKTRGQQVTLSCSPISGHRSVSWYQQTPGQGLQFLFEYFSETQRNKGNFPGRFSGRQFSNSRSEMNVSTLELGDSALYLCASSLFNEQFFGPGTRLTVL.